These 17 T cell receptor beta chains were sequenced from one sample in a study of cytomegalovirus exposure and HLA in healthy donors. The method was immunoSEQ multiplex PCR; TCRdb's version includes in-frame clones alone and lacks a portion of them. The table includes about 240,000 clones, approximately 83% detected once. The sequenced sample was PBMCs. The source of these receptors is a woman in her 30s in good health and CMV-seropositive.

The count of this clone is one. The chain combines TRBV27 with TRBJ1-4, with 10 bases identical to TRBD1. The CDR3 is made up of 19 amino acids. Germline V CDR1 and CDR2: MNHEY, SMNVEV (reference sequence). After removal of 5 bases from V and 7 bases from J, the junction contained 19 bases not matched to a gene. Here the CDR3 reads CASSPTRTGGRLQLEKLFF. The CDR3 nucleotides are TGTGCCAGCAGTCCCACCCGGACAGGGGGGCGGTTGCAGCTTGAAAAACTGTTTTTT.

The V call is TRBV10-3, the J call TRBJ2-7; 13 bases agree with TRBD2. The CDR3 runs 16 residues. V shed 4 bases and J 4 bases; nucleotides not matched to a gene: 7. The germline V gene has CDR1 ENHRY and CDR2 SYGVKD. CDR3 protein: CAISGTSGSLGYEQYF. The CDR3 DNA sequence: TGTGCCATCAGTGGGACTAGCGGGAGTCTGGGGTACGAGCAGTACTTC.

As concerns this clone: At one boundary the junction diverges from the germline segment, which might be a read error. The DNA for the CDR3 is TGCGCCAGCACTCAACTCGCTCGAGACACCGGGGAGCTGTTTTTT. Translating it yields CASTQLARDTGELFF. The chain has TRBV23-1 and TRBJ2-2; D is undetermined. TRBV23-1 is identified as an open reading frame with a role that is uncertain. CDR3 length: 15 amino acids.

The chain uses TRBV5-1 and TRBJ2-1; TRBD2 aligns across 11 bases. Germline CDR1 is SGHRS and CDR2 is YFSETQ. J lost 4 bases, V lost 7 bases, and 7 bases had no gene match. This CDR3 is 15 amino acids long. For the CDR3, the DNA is TGCGCCAGCGGTCCCGGGACTAGCGGTTACAATGAGCAGTTCTTC. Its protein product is CASGPGTSGYNEQFF.

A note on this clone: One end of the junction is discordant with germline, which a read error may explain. As DNA, the CDR3 is TGTGCCAGCAGCTTACAGGAAAACAGTGAAGCTTTCTTT. This sequence encodes CASSLQENSEAFF. The chain links TRBV7-9 to TRBJ1-1; D gene ambiguous. Germline lookup yields CDR1 SEHNR and CDR2 FQNEAQ (reference sequence). CDR3 length equals 13 residues.

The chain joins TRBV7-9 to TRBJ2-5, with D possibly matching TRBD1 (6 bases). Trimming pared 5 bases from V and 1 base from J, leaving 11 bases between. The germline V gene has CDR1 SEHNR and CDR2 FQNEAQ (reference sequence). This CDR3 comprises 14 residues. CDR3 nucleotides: TGTGCCAGCAGCCCCAGGGGATTCCAAGAGACCCAGTACTTC. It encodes CASSPRGFQETQYF.

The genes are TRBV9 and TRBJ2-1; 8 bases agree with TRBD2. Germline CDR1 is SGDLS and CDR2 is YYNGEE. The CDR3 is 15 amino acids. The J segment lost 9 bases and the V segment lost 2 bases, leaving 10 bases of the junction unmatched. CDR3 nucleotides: TGTGCCAGCAGCGTGGGGGTTAGCGGGATTGGTGAGCAGTTCTTC. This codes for CASSVGVSGIGEQFF.

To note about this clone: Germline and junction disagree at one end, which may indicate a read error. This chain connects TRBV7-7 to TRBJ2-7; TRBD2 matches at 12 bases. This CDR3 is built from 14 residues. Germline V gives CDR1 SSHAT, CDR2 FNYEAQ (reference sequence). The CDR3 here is CASSPGLAGYEQYF. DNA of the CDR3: TGTGCTAGCAGCCCGGGACTAGCGGGTTACGAGCAGTACTTC.

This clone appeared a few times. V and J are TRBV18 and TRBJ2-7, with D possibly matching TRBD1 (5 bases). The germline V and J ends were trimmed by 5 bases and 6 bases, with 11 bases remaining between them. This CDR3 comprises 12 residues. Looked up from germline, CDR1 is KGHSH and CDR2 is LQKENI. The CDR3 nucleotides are TGTGCCAGCTCATCTCCAGGGCTCGAGCAGTACTTC. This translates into CASSSPGLEQYF.

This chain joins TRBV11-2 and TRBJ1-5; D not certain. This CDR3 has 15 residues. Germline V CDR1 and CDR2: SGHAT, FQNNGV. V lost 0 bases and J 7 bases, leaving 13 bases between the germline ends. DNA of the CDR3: TGTGCCAGCAGCTTAGATAACCGTCCTGGCCAGCCCCAGCATTTT. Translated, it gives CASSLDNRPGQPQHF.

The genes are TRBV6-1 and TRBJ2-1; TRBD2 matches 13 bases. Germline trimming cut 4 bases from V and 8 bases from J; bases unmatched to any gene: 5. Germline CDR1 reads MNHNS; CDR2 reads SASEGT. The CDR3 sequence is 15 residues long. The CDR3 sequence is CASSGLAGGSHEQFF. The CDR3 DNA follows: TGTGCCAGCAGTGGACTAGCGGGAGGCAGCCATGAGCAGTTCTTC.

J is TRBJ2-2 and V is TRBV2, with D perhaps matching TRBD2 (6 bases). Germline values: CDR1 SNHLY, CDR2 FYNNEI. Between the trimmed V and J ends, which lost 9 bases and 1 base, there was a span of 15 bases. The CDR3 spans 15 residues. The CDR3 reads CARGGGSWNTGELFF. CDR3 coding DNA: TGTGCCAGGGGGGGTGGGAGCTGGAACACCGGGGAGCTGTTTTTT.

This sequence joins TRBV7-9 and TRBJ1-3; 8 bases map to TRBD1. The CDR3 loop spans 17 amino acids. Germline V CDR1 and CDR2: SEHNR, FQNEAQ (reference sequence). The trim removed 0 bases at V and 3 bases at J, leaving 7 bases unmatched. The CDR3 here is CASSLAPDRGGGNTIYF. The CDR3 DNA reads TGTGCCAGCAGCTTAGCCCCCGACAGGGGTGGTGGAAACACCATATATTTT. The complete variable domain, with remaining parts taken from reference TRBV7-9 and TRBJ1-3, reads DTGVSQNPRHKITKRGQNVTFRCDPISEHNRLYWYRQTLGQGPEFLTYFQNEAQLEKSRLLSDRFSAERPKGSFSTLEIQRTEQGDSAMYLCASSLAPDRGGGNTIYFGEGSWLTVV.

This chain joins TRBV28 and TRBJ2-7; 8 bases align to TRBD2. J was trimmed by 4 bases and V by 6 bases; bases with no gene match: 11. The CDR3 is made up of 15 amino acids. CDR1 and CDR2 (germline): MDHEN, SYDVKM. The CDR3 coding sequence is TGTGCCAGCAGCTCCCCAGCGGGAGTGTGGTACGAGCAGTACTTC. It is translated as CASSSPAGVWYEQYF.

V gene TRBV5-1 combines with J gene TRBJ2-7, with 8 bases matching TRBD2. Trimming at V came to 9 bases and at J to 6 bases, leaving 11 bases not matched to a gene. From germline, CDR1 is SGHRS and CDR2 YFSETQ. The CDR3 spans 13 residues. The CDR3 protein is CATSDAGGREQYF. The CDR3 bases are TGCGCCACCTCTGACGCGGGAGGACGCGAGCAGTACTTC.

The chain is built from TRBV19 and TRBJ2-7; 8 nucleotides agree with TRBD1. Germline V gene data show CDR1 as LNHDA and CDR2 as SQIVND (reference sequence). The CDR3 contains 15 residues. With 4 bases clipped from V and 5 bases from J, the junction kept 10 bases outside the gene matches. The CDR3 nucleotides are TGTGCCAGTAGTAGCCGGACAGGGTTGCCTAACGAGCAGTACTTC. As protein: CASSSRTGLPNEQYF.

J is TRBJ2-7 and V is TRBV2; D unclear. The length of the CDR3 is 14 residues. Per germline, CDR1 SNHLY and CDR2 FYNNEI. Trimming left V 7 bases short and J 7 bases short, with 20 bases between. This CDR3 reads CASTYVASGDEQYF. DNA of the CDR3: TGTGCCAGCACTTACGTAGCCTCCGGCGATGAGCAGTACTTC.